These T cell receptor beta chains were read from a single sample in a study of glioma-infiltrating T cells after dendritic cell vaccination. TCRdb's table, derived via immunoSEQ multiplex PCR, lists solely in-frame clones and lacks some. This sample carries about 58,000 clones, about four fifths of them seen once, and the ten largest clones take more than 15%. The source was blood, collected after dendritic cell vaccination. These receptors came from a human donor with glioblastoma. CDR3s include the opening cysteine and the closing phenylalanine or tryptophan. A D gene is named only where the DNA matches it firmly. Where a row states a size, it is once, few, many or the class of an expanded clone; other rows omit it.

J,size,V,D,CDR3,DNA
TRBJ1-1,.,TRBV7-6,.,CASSPLVAVNTEAFF,TGTGCCAGCAGCCCTCTGGTCGCGGTGAACACTGAAGCTTTCTTT
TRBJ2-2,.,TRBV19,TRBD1,CASSTPRTGSTGELFF,TGTGCCAGTAGTACCCCAAGGACAGGGAGCACCGGGGAGCTGTTTTTT
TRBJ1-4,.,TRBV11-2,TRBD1,CASSRGTGDEKLFF,TGTGCCAGCAGTCGCGGGACAGGGGATGAAAAACTGTTTTTT
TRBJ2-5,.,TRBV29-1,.,CSVDSGGRETQYF,TGCAGCGTTGATTCGGGGGGCCGGGAGACCCAGTACTTC
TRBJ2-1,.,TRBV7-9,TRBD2,CASSSRTSGGVEEQFF,TGTGCCAGCAGCAGCAGGACTAGCGGGGGAGTAGAGGAGCAGTTCTTC
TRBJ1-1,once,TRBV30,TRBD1,CAWRGDRGSTEAFF,TGTGCCTGGAGGGGGGACAGGGGTTCTACTGAAGCTTTCTTT
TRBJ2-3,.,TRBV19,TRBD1,CASSSPGTGSTDTQYF,TGTGCCAGTAGTTCCCCCGGGACAGGTAGCACAGATACGCAGTATTTT
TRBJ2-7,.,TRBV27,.,CASSPDRAGGEQYF,TGTGCCAGCAGTCCTGACCGAGCGGGTGGGGAGCAGTACTTC
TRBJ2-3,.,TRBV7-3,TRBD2,CASSLGGVLTDTQYF,TGTGCCAGCAGCTTAGGGGGGGTCCTCACAGATACGCAGTATTTT
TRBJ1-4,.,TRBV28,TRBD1,CASSTGGPNEKLFF,TGTGCCAGCAGTACAGGGGGACCTAATGAAAAACTGTTTTTT
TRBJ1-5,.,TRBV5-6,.,CASSLAGGTGNQPQHF,TGTGCCAGCAGCTTGGCGGGGGGAACCGGCAATCAGCCCCAGCATTTT
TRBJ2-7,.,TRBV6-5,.,CASSRAGQFYEQYF,TGTGCCAGCAGTAGGGCGGGCCAGTTTTACGAGCAGTACTTC
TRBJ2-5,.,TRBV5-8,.,CASSLAIETQYF,TGTGCCAGCAGCTTGGCCATTGAGACCCAGTACTTC
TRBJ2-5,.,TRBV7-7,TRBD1,CASSSRTGMETQYF,TGTGCTAGCAGCTCCCGGACAGGGATGGAGACCCAGTACTTC
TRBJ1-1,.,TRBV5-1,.,CASSFTRALNTEAFF,TGCGCCAGCAGCTTTACCAGGGCGCTCAACACTGAAGCTTTCTTT
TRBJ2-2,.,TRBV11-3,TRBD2,CASSLWASGALTGELFF,TGTGCCAGCAGCTTATGGGCTAGCGGGGCCCTCACCGGGGAGCTGTTTTTT
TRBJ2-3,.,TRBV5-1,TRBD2,CASSPYGSSGGAGTPDTQYF,TGCGCCAGCAGCCCGTATGGAAGTAGCGGGGGAGCAGGAACCCCAGATACGCAGTATTTT
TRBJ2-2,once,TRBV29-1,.,CSVGVETANTGELFF,TGCAGCGTTGGCGTGGAGACCGCGAACACCGGGGAGCTGTTTTTT
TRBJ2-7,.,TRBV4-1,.,CASSQDRGLGGAYYEQYF,TGCGCCAGCAGCCAAGATCGGGGCCTAGGGGGGGCGTACTACGAGCAGTACTTC
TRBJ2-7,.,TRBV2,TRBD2,CASSYSGGAVHEQYF,TGTGCCAGCAGTTATAGCGGGGGGGCGGTCCACGAGCAGTACTTC
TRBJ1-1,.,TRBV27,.,CAGSWGGGEAFF,TGTGCCGGCAGTTGGGGGGGTGGTGAAGCTTTCTTT
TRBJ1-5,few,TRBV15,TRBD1,CATSRPTGVRNQPQHF,TGTGCCACCAGCAGACCTACAGGGGTTCGCAATCAGCCCCAGCATTTT
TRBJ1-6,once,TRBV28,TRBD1,CASSFLGQVTYNSPLHF,TGTGCCAGCAGTTTCCTGGGACAGGTGACCTATAATTCACCCCTCCACTTT
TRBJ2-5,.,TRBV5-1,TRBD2,CASSSGTISEETQYF,TGCGCCAGCAGCTCAGGGACTATAAGTGAAGAGACCCAGTACTTC
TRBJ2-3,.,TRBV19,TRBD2,CASTTSGDTDTQYF,TGTGCCAGCACGACTAGCGGGGACACAGATACGCAGTATTTT
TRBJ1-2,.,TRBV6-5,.,CASSYSETVGGYTF,TGTGCCAGCAGTTACTCCGAGACAGTGGGTGGCTACACCTTC
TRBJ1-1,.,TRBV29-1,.,CSVIKRVRDSNEAFF,TGCAGCGTAATCAAGAGGGTCCGGGACTCTAATGAAGCTTTCTTT
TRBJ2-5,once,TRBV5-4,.,CASSLQTGKEETQYF,TGTGCCAGCAGCTTACAAACAGGGAAGGAAGAGACCCAGTACTTC
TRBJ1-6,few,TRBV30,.,CAWGGYLDGSPLHF,TGTGCCTGGGGGGGCTACTTGGACGGTTCCCCCCTCCACTTT
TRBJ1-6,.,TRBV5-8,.,CASSLGGRGFNSPLHF,TGTGCCAGCAGCTTGGGGGGCCGTGGATTTAATTCACCCCTCCACTTT
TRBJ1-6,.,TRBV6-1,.,CASSESRGQTPLHF,TGTGCCAGCAGTGAAAGCAGGGGCCAGACGCCCCTCCACTTT
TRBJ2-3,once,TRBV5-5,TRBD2,CASSPALAGNTDTQYF,TGTGCCAGCAGCCCAGCCCTAGCGGGGAACACAGATACGCAGTATTTT
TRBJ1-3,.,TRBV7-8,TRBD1,CASSLVRTTGTGNTIYF,TGTGCCAGCAGCTTAGTGAGGACGACAGGGACTGGAAACACCATATATTTT
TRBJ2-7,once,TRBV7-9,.,CASSPQGGGPAYEQYF,TGTGCCAGCAGCCCCCAAGGGGGGGGTCCCGCCTACGAGCAGTACTTC
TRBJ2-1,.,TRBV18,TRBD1,CASSPPGTGINEQFF,TGTGCCAGCTCACCCCCGGGGACAGGTATCAATGAGCAGTTCTTC
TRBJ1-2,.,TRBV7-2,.,CASSLENTVGYTF,TGTGCCAGCAGCTTAGAGAATACAGTTGGCTACACCTTC
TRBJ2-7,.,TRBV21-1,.,CASSKDRWHRQDYEQYF,TGTGCCAGCAGCAAAGATCGGTGGCACAGACAGGACTACGAGCAGTACTTC
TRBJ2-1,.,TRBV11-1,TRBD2,CASSLITSGGHEQFF,TGTGCCAGCAGCTTAATAACTAGCGGGGGCCATGAGCAGTTCTTC
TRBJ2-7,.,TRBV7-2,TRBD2,CASRSSGGNEQYF,TGTGCCAGCAGATCATCGGGGGGTAACGAGCAGTACTTC
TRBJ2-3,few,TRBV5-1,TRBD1,CASRWDREADTQYF,TGCGCCAGCAGGTGGGACAGGGAGGCAGATACGCAGTATTTT